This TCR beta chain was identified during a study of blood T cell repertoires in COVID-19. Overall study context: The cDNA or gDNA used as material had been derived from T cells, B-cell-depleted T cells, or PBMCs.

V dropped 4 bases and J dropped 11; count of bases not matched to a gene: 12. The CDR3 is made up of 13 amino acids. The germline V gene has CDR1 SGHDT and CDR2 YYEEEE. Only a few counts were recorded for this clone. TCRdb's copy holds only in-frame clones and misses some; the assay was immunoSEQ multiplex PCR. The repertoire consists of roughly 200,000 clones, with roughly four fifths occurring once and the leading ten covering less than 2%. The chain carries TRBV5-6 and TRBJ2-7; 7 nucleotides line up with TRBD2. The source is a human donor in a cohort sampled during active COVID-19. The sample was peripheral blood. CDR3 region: CASSAEVRREEYF. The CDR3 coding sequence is TGTGCCAGCAGCGCTGAGGTTCGACGGGAGGAGTACTTC.